This TCR beta chain was captured in a study of shared clonotypes between healthy human individuals (dated by TCRdb to 2019 to 2021). A note on the overall study: A few men and two women, aged 18 to 49 years, made up the cohort. Each donor's leukapheresis produced roughly between about 0.9 and 9.5 billion PBMCs. Blood TCR repertoires of about 5 healthy adults were deeply sequenced to estimate repertoire size and the extent of clonotype sharing between individuals. For each donor, three plates each were used for CD4 naive and CD4 memory, two plates were used for CD8 naive, and one plate was used for CD8 memory. To increase sequencing depth and limit assay-specific biases, different laboratories used diverse techniques to prepare libraries and sequence TCR repertoires.

Using the deep immunoSEQ assay, multiplex PCR amplified TCR CDR3 regions from genomic DNA. Extracted genomic DNA from each cell subset was spread evenly across all wells of several immunoSEQ 96-well plates, with each plate serving as a replicate. For sorted subsets, approximately 190 ng of genomic DNA, equivalent to around 31,000 T cell genomes, went into each replicate PCR. Purified libraries were measured with a Qubit 3.0 fluorometer, size-checked on a Bioanalyzer 2100, and measured again with the KAPA Library Quantification kit. A separate single-read 150-cycle Illumina NextSeq 550 flow cell was used to sequence each immunoSEQ 96-well plate. As for the authors' bioinformatics: The immunoSEQ output contained only junctional sequences without quality scores, so filtering could not match that applied to full-length reads. Sequences were annotated with PyIR, a Python wrapper for IgBLAST v1.9, using IMGT germline references to assign V/J genes and CDR3. Any read was removed if the V/J assignment was weak (E-value above 1e-6), the CDR3 was missing, or the read contained stop codons, out-of-frame junctions, or ambiguous translated residues. V3J clonotypes were defined by identical inferred V gene, J gene, and CDR3 amino acid sequence. Percentage overlap between repertoires was computed as shared unique clonotypes divided by the size of the smaller repertoire. Three approaches were used to assess repertoire richness: RTK rarefaction, the Chao1 estimator, and Recon v2.1 estimates of unobserved clonotypes. OLGA was used to compute generation probabilities for all TCRbeta clonotypes that the gDNA method yielded from a handful of donors. In its TCRdb copy, this immuneACCESS table keeps in-frame sequences only and misses some clones. Where compared with another copy, unresolved V genes explain less than half of these, and the others have no known cause. For V, J and clone size, that table is used; D and trimming come from the DNA. The sample yields fewer than 850,000 clones; about two thirds were counted once. The ten biggest clones cover under 2% of the sample.

The paper's findings and limits, for the study overall: Compared with non-shared clonotypes, clonotypes shared by all four sorted-subset donors had higher generation probabilities. Naive subsets generally had larger estimated clonotype richness than memory subsets. Sampling was restricted to blood, and TCR repertoires in tissues likely differ from the TCR repertoires found in blood. Incomplete sequencing was indicated by rarefaction of sorted-subset datasets, despite the large sequencing depth. When a handful of donors were compared, the shared fraction of clonotypes was 5% to 6.5% for naive CD4, around 3.6% for naive CD8, 2% to 2.5% for memory CD4, and less than 0.5% for memory CD8. Pairwise subsampling led to the expectation that sequencing depth would affect the degree of clonotype sharing among donors. Because the study included a small number of donors, the genetic and exposure-history diversity represented was limited.

The cysteine opens and the phenylalanine closes a CDR3 of 14 amino acids. The read is trimmed to its CDR3 DNA, 42 bases read in frame from base 1. V and J are truncated by 4 bases and 0 bases respectively, leaving an intervening sequence of 10 bases. CDR1 MDHEN and CDR2 SYDVKM were looked up in the germline V gene. Healthy HIV-negative adults with no recently reported acute infections or vaccinations were included as donors. Every donor was a Caucasian adult living in Nashville, Tennessee, USA. CD4+ T cells were enriched through magnetic negative selection, after which naive cells were positively selected on CD45RA and the remaining negative fraction served as the memory subset. Blood was obtained by leukapheresis, after which PBMCs were separated by Ficoll-Histopaque density gradient centrifugation and cryopreserved in liquid nitrogen vapor phase. Analytical flow cytometry was used to check the purity and quantity of every magnetically sorted T cell population. Genomic DNA was isolated from each sorted fraction and quantified by UV absorbance on a Nanodrop 2000c.

In its sample, this clone was seen a few times. The antigen it binds to is not known. Within one base of it there is no much larger clone, and no base qualities were kept. This sequence uses TRBV28 and TRBJ2-7; TRBD2 is perhaps the D gene, given 5 matching bases. The TCR was taken from a woman aged 25 to 45 in good health. The specimen was memory CD4+ T cells sorted from blood. The sample's cell subset or site label, in plain terms: CD45RA-negative fraction. For the CDR3, the sequence is CASSSVTTSYEQYF. The nucleotide sequence reads as follows: TGTGCCAGCAGTTCAGTGACTACCTCCTACGAGCAGTACTTC.